Listed here is a single T cell receptor beta chain. Its antigen remains unidentified. A primer in the constant region served to generate TCR beta cDNA from 500 ng of total RNA. ARM-PCR, slightly modified, supplied the TCR beta libraries through three nested multiplex PCR rounds. Primers for the first two PCR rounds were TRBV1-TRBV30 forward primers and a C-beta reverse primer (approximately 10 cycles per round). MiXCR, run by TCRdb on the multiplex PCR reads, gives a single entry per CDR3 protein. The sample consists of about 310,000 distinct CDR3 sequences, approximately 58% of them appearing once. CDR1 SGHNT and CDR2 YENEEA come from the germline V gene. V was trimmed by 2 bases and J by 6 bases, leaving 11 bases between them. The CDR3 consists of 13 residues. This entry belongs to a study of tumor-infiltrating lymphocytes in primary liver carcinoma. About the study: The tumors ranged from roughly 4 to 11 cm across and fell within stage T1-T3 N0M0.

Notes on the study in general: Compared with blood, tumor repertoires held significantly more in their top 250 clones. Overlap in tumor-adjacent and tumor-blood pairs fell below that of tumor region pairs.

In addition to blood RNA drawn from unsorted whole blood, germline DNA was extracted. The clonotype originates from a woman in her twenties or thirties with primary liver carcinoma and hepatitis B virus infection. The chain joins TRBV11-3 to TRBJ2-7; D ambiguous. The sequenced sample consisted of peripheral blood. CDR3 residues: CASSLFDESEQYF. CDR3 DNA: TGTGCCAGCAGCTTATTCGATGAGTCCGAGCAGTACTTC.